Listed below are T cell receptor beta chains from one sample, sequenced in a study of identical twins. Via MiXCR, TCRdb re-called the 5' RACE reads, giving one row per CDR3 protein. The sample consists of 250,000 to 300,000 distinct CDR3 sequences, about 9% of them appearing once. These records were also assigned to another study, of yellow fever vaccine responses in identical twins.

Sample: CD8+ T cells sorted from blood. All receptors derive from a woman under 30 in good health. Both conserved end residues are part of each CDR3. The order of the fields is D gene, V gene, J gene, clone size, CDR3 protein, CDR3 DNA. A D gene is named only where the DNA matches it firmly. The listing skips clone size in some rows; elsewhere it reads once, few, many or a size class.

>TRBD2|TRBV11-2|TRBJ2-7|-
CASSLTSGLAGAYEQYF
TGTGCCAGCAGCTTGACCTCCGGGCTAGCGGGGGCCTACGAGCAGTACTTC
>-|TRBV30|TRBJ2-3|-
CAWSVLDSTDTQYF
TGTGCCTGGAGTGTTTTGGACAGCACAGATACGCAGTATTTT
>-|TRBV30|TRBJ2-7|-
CAWGLTYEQYF
TGTGCCTGGGGTCTGACCTACGAGCAGTACTTC
>TRBD2|TRBV5-6|TRBJ2-7|-
CASSWGPGGGYEQYF
TGTGCCAGCAGCTGGGGCCCCGGCGGGGGTTACGAGCAGTACTTC
>-|TRBV4-1|TRBJ2-2|many
CASSQEGGGELFF
TGCGCCAGCAGCCAAGAGGGGGGCGGGGAGCTGTTTTTT
>-|TRBV7-9|TRBJ2-2|many
CASGPLDRGINTGELFF
TGTGCCAGCGGCCCCCTTGACAGAGGGATAAACACCGGGGAGCTGTTTTTT
>-|TRBV7-2|TRBJ2-1|few
CASSLQLEQFF
TGTGCCAGCAGCTTACAGTTAGAGCAGTTCTTC
>-|TRBV27|TRBJ2-4|-
CASSLAGGNIQYF
TGTGCCAGCAGTTTAGCTGGGGGTAACATTCAGTACTTC
>-|TRBV28|TRBJ2-2|-
CATWRAGPYTGELFF
TGTGCCACCTGGAGGGCGGGACCTTACACCGGGGAGCTGTTTTTT
>-|TRBV20-1|TRBJ2-7|many
CSARARASYEQYF
TGCAGTGCTAGAGCAAGGGCGTCCTACGAGCAGTACTTC
>TRBD1|TRBV9|TRBJ2-1|few
CASSVEGGQGARDEQFF
TGTGCCAGCAGCGTAGAAGGGGGACAGGGGGCAAGAGATGAGCAGTTCTTC
>-|TRBV9|TRBJ2-1|-
CASKRGGEQFF
TGTGCCAGCAAACGGGGCGGGGAGCAGTTCTTC
>TRBD2|TRBV2|TRBJ2-1|-
CASKALVSGSNNEQFF
TGTGCCAGCAAGGCCTTGGTTAGCGGGAGTAACAATGAGCAGTTCTTC
>-|TRBV27|TRBJ2-7|-
CASSFGQNEQYF
TGTGCCAGCAGTTTTGGACAGAACGAGCAGTACTTC
>-|TRBV12-3/TRBV12-4|TRBJ2-7|few
CASSPFDISYEQYF
TGTGCCAGCAGTCCATTCGACATCTCCTACGAGCAGTACTTC
>-|TRBV5-1|TRBJ2-1|many
CASSFSQDFYNEQFF
TGCGCCAGCAGCTTCAGCCAGGACTTTTACAATGAGCAGTTCTTC
>TRBD2|TRBV7-6|TRBJ2-1|-
CASSLGTSGGVNEQFF
TGTGCCAGCAGCTTAGGGACTAGCGGGGGGGTCAATGAGCAGTTCTTC
>TRBD1|TRBV20-1|TRBJ2-7|few
CSAEDRDKVYEQYF
TGCAGTGCCGAGGACAGGGATAAGGTATACGAGCAGTACTTC
>-|TRBV7-9|TRBJ2-7|few
CASSLVGDGYEQYF
TGTGCCAGCAGCTTAGTAGGGGACGGCTACGAGCAGTACTTC
>-|TRBV3-1|TRBJ2-7|-
CATSQVRGNPYEQYF
TGTGCCACCAGCCAAGTCCGAGGGAATCCCTACGAGCAGTACTTC
>-|TRBV27|TRBJ2-7|few
CASSSRGGVYEQYF
TGTGCCAGCAGTTCTAGGGGCGGTGTTTACGAGCAGTACTTC
>-|TRBV7-2|TRBJ2-1|few
CASSSTPDLYNEQFF
TGTGCCAGCAGCTCCACGCCGGACCTATACAATGAGCAGTTCTTC
>-|TRBV10-3|TRBJ2-1|many
CAIRPGSYNEQFF
TGTGCCATCAGGCCAGGCTCCTACAATGAGCAGTTCTTC
>-|TRBV7-9|TRBJ2-7|-
CASSLTDGTYEQYF
TGTGCCAGCAGCTTAACCGACGGAACATACGAGCAGTACTTC
>-|TRBV20-1|TRBJ1-1|-
CSAIQLNTEAFF
TGCAGTGCTATACAGTTGAACACTGAAGCTTTCTTT
>-|TRBV27|TRBJ2-2|-
CASSFSGAIGTGELFF
TGTGCCAGCAGTTTTTCAGGGGCTATAGGGACCGGGGAGCTGTTTTTT
>-|TRBV2|TRBJ2-2|many
CASSLGNTGELFF
TGTGCCAGCAGTTTGGGGAACACCGGGGAGCTGTTTTTT
>TRBD2|TRBV3-1|TRBJ2-2|-
CASRAAGVVTGELFF
TGTGCCAGCAGGGCGGCGGGAGTCGTGACCGGGGAGCTGTTTTTT
>-|TRBV7-9|TRBJ2-5|-
CASSPDRKETQYF
TGTGCCAGCAGCCCGGACAGAAAAGAGACCCAGTACTTC
>-|TRBV5-1|TRBJ1-4|many
CASSPTDEESEKLFF
TGCGCCAGCAGCCCTACGGACGAAGAAAGTGAAAAACTGTTTTTT
>TRBD2|TRBV9|TRBJ2-5|-
CASSVGAGSQETQYF
TGTGCCAGCAGCGTAGGAGCGGGGTCCCAAGAGACCCAGTACTTC
>TRBD2|TRBV25-1|TRBJ2-3|many
CASSEWLAGGWGTDTQYF
TGTGCCAGCAGTGAATGGCTAGCGGGAGGATGGGGCACAGATACGCAGTATTTT
>TRBD1|TRBV5-1|TRBJ2-7|-
CASSYGQGGPYEQYF
TGCGCCAGCAGCTACGGACAGGGGGGTCCCTACGAGCAGTACTTC
>-|TRBV12-3/TRBV12-4|TRBJ2-1|many
CASRDDRGGYNEQFF
TGTGCCAGCAGGGACGACAGGGGAGGGTACAATGAGCAGTTCTTC
>-|TRBV7-8|TRBJ2-1|many
CASSYPPGASYNEQFF
TGTGCCAGCAGCTACCCCCCAGGGGCGTCCTACAATGAGCAGTTCTTC